This entry lists 9 T cell receptor beta chains sequenced from one sample in a study of beta chain features in type 1 diabetes. As every portion of the isolated RNA was reverse transcribed, the sequencing read expressed TCRB transcripts. Sequencing was performed with immunoSEQ multiplex PCR; in TCRdb, only in-frame clones are kept and a portion is missing. The sample has about 300,000 clones, approximately 8.1% seen once. The sequencing input was central memory CD4+ T cells from blood. These receptors all come from a woman younger than 30 in good health.

A few counts support this clone. The chain recombines TRBV7-3 with TRBJ2-5, with 8 positions matching TRBD1. CDR3 length: 13 residues. The germline gives CDR1 SGHTA, CDR2 FQGTGA. The V segment lost 9 bases and the J segment 11 bases; nucleotides outside the gene matches: 14. CDR3 region: CASSRGHLEEQYF. In DNA form, the CDR3 reads TGTGCCAGTTCCAGGGGGCACTTAGAGGAGCAGTACTTC.

This clone was detected only a few times. The chain joins TRBV4-2 to TRBJ2-7; D is tentatively TRBD1 or TRBD2 (5 bases each). Germline V gene data show CDR1 as LGHNA and CDR2 as YNFKEQ. The CDR3 consists of 17 residues. V was cut by 4 bases and J by 2 bases, with 21 bases left in between. CDR3 bases: TGTGCCAGCAGCCCCATGTGGGGGAGAGACAGAACCTACGAGCAGTACTTC. Protein: CASSPMWGRDRTYEQYF.

The table lists this clone with a few counts. The chain recombines TRBV5-4 with TRBJ2-1; the D is unclear. V was trimmed by 1 base and J by 4 bases, leaving 9 bases between them. This CDR3 comprises 14 residues. Germline CDR1 reads SGHNT; CDR2 reads YYREEE (reference sequence). DNA of the CDR3: TGTGCCAGCAGCTTGCCGTCCTTATACAATGAGCAGTTCTTC. It translates to CASSLPSLYNEQFF. Based on the CDR3 plus reference TRBV5-4 and TRBJ2-1, the full variable domain is ETGVTQSPTHLIKTRGQQVTLRCSSQSGHNTVSWYQQALGQGPQFIFQYYREEENGRGNFPPRFSGLQFPNYSSELNVNALELDDSALYLCASSLPSLYNEQFFGPGTRLTVL.

The CDR3 bases are TGTGCCAGCAGTTTAGGTGGGGGGGGACCCCAAGAGACCCAGTACTTC. Protein sequence: CASSLGGGGPQETQYF. The J gene is TRBJ2-5, the V gene TRBV28; 7 bases fit TRBD2. Germline V gives CDR1 MDHEN, CDR2 SYDVKM. V shed 2 bases, J shed 1 base, and the junction held 7 bases outside the gene matches. The CDR3 has 16 residues.

This clone was counted between two and nine times. The genes are TRBV7-8 and TRBJ2-5, with 8 bases lining up with TRBD2. J was trimmed by 3 bases and V by 2 bases; bases with no gene match: 8. Germline V gives CDR1 SGHVS, CDR2 FQNEAQ. The CDR3 spans 16 residues. As DNA, the CDR3 is TGTGCCAGCAGCTTAATAAGCGGGAGAAAAGAAGAGACCCAGTACTTC. Amino acids: CASSLISGRKEETQYF.

The chain links TRBV7-2 to TRBJ2-1; 9 bases line up with TRBD2. The V segment lost 5 bases and the J segment 6 bases; nucleotides outside the gene matches: 8. Germline loops: CDR1 SGHTA, CDR2 FQGNSA. The CDR3 is made up of 15 amino acids. CDR3 DNA: TGTGCCAGCAGCGCGAGCGGGGGGCTGGGCAATGAGCAGTTCTTC. This encodes CASSASGGLGNEQFF. The full variable domain, with the rest looked up from reference TRBV7-2 and TRBJ2-1, is GAGVSQSPSNKVTEKGKDVELRCDPISGHTALYWYRQSLGQGLEFLIYFQGNSAPDKSGLPSDRFSAERTGGSVSTLTIQRTQQEDSAVYLCASSASGGLGNEQFFGPGTRLTVL.

This clone occurred a few times. This chain connects TRBV6-6 to TRBJ2-5, with 11 bases matching TRBD2. The CDR3 totals 15 residues. With 4 bases clipped from V and 2 bases from J, the junction kept 3 bases outside the gene matches. Germline CDR1 is MNHNY and CDR2 is SVGAGI (reference sequence). The CDR3 DNA reads TGTGCCAGCAGTTCGGGACTAGCGGTACAAGAGACCCAGTACTTC. Translating gives CASSSGLAVQETQYF.

In DNA, the CDR3 is TGTGCCAGCAGTGAGGGCGGGACAGGGAACGAGCAGTACGTC. It specifies CASSEGGTGNEQYV. The chain joins TRBV28 to TRBJ2-7; 9 bases agree with TRBD1. CDR3 size: 14 residues. J lost 5 bases, V lost 5 bases, and 7 bases had no gene match. CDR1 MDHEN and CDR2 SYDVKM come from the germline V gene.

This clone occurred a few times. The chain carries TRBV4-2 and TRBJ2-2; maybe TRBD1 (6 bases). Germline CDR1 is LGHNA and CDR2 is YNFKEQ. The CDR3 has 17 amino acids. V was pared by 4 bases and J by 4 bases, with 19 bases between. CDR3 residues: CASSRRTGRLPTGELFF. As DNA, the CDR3 is TGTGCCAGCAGCCGGCGAACAGGGCGGTTACCCACCGGGGAGCTGTTTTTT.